These T cell receptor beta chains were read from a single sample in a study of blood T cells in healthy people across ages. TCRdb re-analysed the 5' RACE reads in MiXCR, keeping a single row per CDR3 protein. The profile covers hundreds of thousands of distinct CDR3 sequences, with 58% appearing a single time and roughly 22% taken by the ten largest. Sequences were obtained from blood. The receptor source for this set is a man aged 25-45 years in good health. Each CDR3 is given with its conserved first and last residue. Fields, in order: J gene, clone size, V gene, D gene, CDR3 DNA, CDR3 protein. D genes are given only for firm matches. Clone size, where shown, is once, few, many, or a class for clones that have expanded.

j_gene: TRBJ1-2
abundance: -
v_gene: TRBV10-3
d_gene: -
CDR3nt: TGTGCCATCAGTGAGCCGGGACGAGTCAACTATGGCTACACCTTC
CDR3aa: CAISEPGRVNYGYTF

j_gene: TRBJ2-7
abundance: -
v_gene: TRBV6-1
d_gene: -
CDR3nt: TGTGCCAGCAGTGATGCGAACCAAGGCTCCTACGAGCAGTACTTC
CDR3aa: CASSDANQGSYEQYF

j_gene: TRBJ2-7
abundance: once
v_gene: TRBV28
d_gene: -
CDR3nt: TGTGCCATCCTCCCGACAGGACTCAGCTCCTACGAGCAGTACTTC
CDR3aa: CAILPTGLSSYEQYF

j_gene: TRBJ2-6
abundance: few
v_gene: TRBV18
d_gene: -
CDR3nt: TGTGCCAGCTCACCATCCGGTGGGGCCAACGTCCTGACTTTC
CDR3aa: CASSPSGGANVLTF

j_gene: TRBJ1-3
abundance: -
v_gene: TRBV6-5
d_gene: -
CDR3nt: TGTGCCAGCAGTTACTCGGACAGCGCAACTGCTGGAAACACCATATATTTT
CDR3aa: CASSYSDSATAGNTIYF

j_gene: TRBJ1-2
abundance: -
v_gene: TRBV20-1
d_gene: TRBD1
CDR3nt: TGCAGTGCTAGGGGTCTCGGGACAGCTCATGGCTACACCTTC
CDR3aa: CSARGLGTAHGYTF

j_gene: TRBJ2-2
abundance: -
v_gene: TRBV29-1
d_gene: -
CDR3nt: TGCAGCGTCGTAAGCAACACCGGGGAGCTGTTTTTT
CDR3aa: CSVVSNTGELFF

j_gene: TRBJ1-2
abundance: once
v_gene: TRBV12-3/TRBV12-4
d_gene: -
CDR3nt: TGTGCCAGCAGTTTCGGTGGGGGTTTCTATGGCTACACCTTC
CDR3aa: CASSFGGGFYGYTF

j_gene: TRBJ2-7
abundance: -
v_gene: TRBV6-1
d_gene: -
CDR3nt: TGTGCCAGCAGACCGGGCCTACACTACGAGCAGTACTTC
CDR3aa: CASRPGLHYEQYF

j_gene: TRBJ2-5
abundance: -
v_gene: TRBV6-6
d_gene: -
CDR3nt: TGTGCCAGCAGCCGCCGGAGCCCACAAGAGACCCAGTACTTC
CDR3aa: CASSRRSPQETQYF

j_gene: TRBJ2-3
abundance: -
v_gene: TRBV11-1
d_gene: TRBD2
CDR3nt: TGTGCCAGCGGCGGACTAGCGGGAGTGACAGATACGCAGTATTTT
CDR3aa: CASGGLAGVTDTQYF

j_gene: TRBJ1-1
abundance: -
v_gene: TRBV29-1
d_gene: -
CDR3nt: TGCAGCGTTTCACAGGTCATGAACACTGAAGCTTTCTTT
CDR3aa: CSVSQVMNTEAFF

j_gene: TRBJ2-5
abundance: -
v_gene: TRBV20-1
d_gene: -
CDR3nt: TGCAGTGCTAGAGGAGCTCGGGTCACGCCGACCCAGTACTTC
CDR3aa: CSARGARVTPTQYF

j_gene: TRBJ2-2
abundance: -
v_gene: TRBV7-3
d_gene: TRBD2
CDR3nt: TGTGCCAGCAGCCCCGATTCCGGGAGGGCCACCGGGGAGCTGTTTTTT
CDR3aa: CASSPDSGRATGELFF

j_gene: TRBJ2-3
abundance: -
v_gene: TRBV18
d_gene: -
CDR3nt: TGTGCCAGCTCACCACGAATTAGCACAGATACGCAGTATTTT
CDR3aa: CASSPRISTDTQYF

j_gene: TRBJ2-5
abundance: -
v_gene: TRBV12-3/TRBV12-4
d_gene: TRBD2
CDR3nt: TGTGCCAGCAGTTCCCGGGAGGGGGTTGAGACCCAGTACTTC
CDR3aa: CASSSREGVETQYF

j_gene: TRBJ2-2
abundance: few
v_gene: TRBV4-3
d_gene: -
CDR3nt: TGCGCCAGCAGCCAAGAGCCCCCCTTTAGCGGAAACACCGGGGAGCTGTTTTTT
CDR3aa: CASSQEPPFSGNTGELFF

j_gene: TRBJ2-1
abundance: -
v_gene: TRBV20-1
d_gene: -
CDR3nt: TGCAGTGCTTCGGACTACAATGAGCAGTTCTTC
CDR3aa: CSASDYNEQFF

j_gene: TRBJ1-1
abundance: once
v_gene: TRBV15
d_gene: -
CDR3nt: TGTGCCACCAGCCTTGCAGAGAACACTGAAGCTTTCTTT
CDR3aa: CATSLAENTEAFF

j_gene: TRBJ2-6
abundance: -
v_gene: TRBV20-1
d_gene: -
CDR3nt: TGCAGTGCTAGAGTGGAGGGCGCCAACGTCCTGACTTTC
CDR3aa: CSARVEGANVLTF

j_gene: TRBJ2-5
abundance: -
v_gene: TRBV11-1
d_gene: -
CDR3nt: TGTGCCAGCAGCTTCAAGGGAAACTCTCGGGAGCAGTACTTC
CDR3aa: CASSFKGNSREQYF

j_gene: TRBJ2-7
abundance: -
v_gene: TRBV29-1
d_gene: -
CDR3nt: TGCAGCGTTGAAGAGGGCTACGAGCAGTACTTC
CDR3aa: CSVEEGYEQYF

j_gene: TRBJ1-5
abundance: few
v_gene: TRBV5-1
d_gene: -
CDR3nt: TGCGCCAGCAGCTTGGAGGGAAGCAATCAGCCCCAGCATTTT
CDR3aa: CASSLEGSNQPQHF

j_gene: TRBJ2-7
abundance: -
v_gene: TRBV10-3
d_gene: TRBD1
CDR3nt: TGTGCCATCCGCCGCAGGGCGGGACAGGGGGACGAGCAGTACTTC
CDR3aa: CAIRRRAGQGDEQYF

j_gene: TRBJ2-7
abundance: few
v_gene: TRBV6-2/TRBV6-3
d_gene: -
CDR3nt: TGTGCCAGCACCGGGACTGCTACCTACGAGCAGTACTTC
CDR3aa: CASTGTATYEQYF